Shown below are 9 T cell receptor beta chains from a single sample sequenced in a study of cytomegalovirus exposure and HLA in healthy donors. The PCR had 60 Vbeta and 13 Jbeta primers. TCRdb's copy holds only in-frame clones and misses some; the assay was immunoSEQ multiplex PCR. The table has 140,000 to 150,000 clones, roughly 77% seen once; the top ten hold around 3.6%. Material: PBMCs. These receptors all come from a male donor in good health and CMV-seronegative.

V and J are TRBV10-1 and TRBJ2-1, with TRBD2 matching 7 bases. Trimming at V came to 4 bases and at J to 1 base, leaving 4 bases not matched to a gene. The CDR3 is 15 residues long. CDR1 WNHNN and CDR2 SYGVQD come from the germline V gene (reference sequence). This chain's CDR3 is CASSGAGVSYNEQFF. CDR3 nucleotides: TGCGCCAGCAGTGGGGCGGGAGTATCCTACAATGAGCAGTTCTTC.

This clone has a single count. The chain is built from TRBV6-5 and TRBJ2-1; 8 nucleotides line up with TRBD1. Looked up from germline, CDR1 is MNHEY and CDR2 is SVGAGI. The V and J ends lost 7 bases and 3 bases, in that order; junction bases with no gene match: 8. The CDR3 consists of 15 residues. CDR3: CASKLLGTGYNEQFF. The DNA of the CDR3 is TGTGCCAGCAAACTACTCGGGACAGGCTACAATGAGCAGTTCTTC.

The chain employs TRBV7-3 and TRBJ2-5; perhaps TRBD1 as D (6 bases). Trimming pared 5 bases from V and 2 bases from J, leaving 9 bases between. The CDR3 runs to 13 residues. Germline CDR1 and CDR2: SGHTA and FQGTGA. Here the CDR3 reads CASSRQAQETQYF. The CDR3, as DNA: TGTGCCAGCAGCAGACAGGCACAAGAGACCCAGTACTTC.

The V and J genes are TRBV6-5 and TRBJ2-7, with D maybe TRBD1 (6 bases). The CDR3 covers 15 residues. Germline-derived CDR1 and CDR2 are MNHEY and SVGAGI. The V and J ends lost 2 bases and 4 bases respectively, with 15 bases between them. CDR3 residues: CASSYVQGVSYEQYF. The DNA for the CDR3 is TGTGCCAGCAGTTACGTACAGGGAGTTAGTTACGAGCAGTACTTC.

On this clone: At one end the junction does not follow the germline gene, possibly because of a read error. This rearrangement joins TRBV7-9 to TRBJ1-1, with D uncertain. Germline lookup yields CDR1 SEHNR and CDR2 FQNEAQ (reference sequence). This CDR3 is 11 amino acids long. The CDR3, as DNA: TGTTCCAGCAGCTTCGACACTGAAGCTTTCTTT. The encoded protein is CSSSFDTEAFF. Based on the CDR3 plus reference TRBV7-9 and TRBJ1-1, the full variable domain is DTGVSQNPRHKITKRGQNVTFRCDPISEHNRLYWYRQTLGQGPEFLTYFQNEAQLEKSRLLSDRFSAERPKGSFSTLEIQRTEQGDSAMYLCSSSFDTEAFFGQGTRLTVV.

The chain employs TRBV5-1 and TRBJ2-1; TRBD2 matches at 7 bases. V lost 2 bases, J lost 11 bases, and 10 bases stayed unmatched. The germline CDR1 and CDR2 sequences are SGHRS and YFSETQ. The CDR3 has 14 residues. DNA for the CDR3: TGCGCCAGCAGCTTCAGCCTAGCGGCTTATAAGCAGTTCTTC. Its protein is CASSFSLAAYKQFF. The entire variable domain, with the rest obtained from reference TRBV5-1 and TRBJ2-1, is as follows: KAGVTQTPRYLIKTRGQQVTLSCSPISGHRSVSWYQQTPGQGLQFLFEYFSETQRNKGNFPGRFSGRQFSNSRSEMNVSTLELGDSALYLCASSFSLAAYKQFFGPGTRLTVL.

J is TRBJ2-5 and V is TRBV5-1, with TRBD1 matching 8 bases. The CDR3 loop spans 17 amino acids. Trimming at V came to 5 bases and at J to 6 bases, leaving 18 bases not matched to a gene. Germline V gene lookup returns CDR1 SGHRS and CDR2 YFSETQ. The CDR3 reads CASRGQGTPSPPQTQYF. In DNA form, the CDR3 reads TGCGCCAGCAGAGGACAGGGTACCCCTTCTCCGCCTCAGACCCAGTACTTC.

V gene TRBV27 combines with J gene TRBJ1-5, with D maybe TRBD1 (6 bases). Germline V gene lookup returns CDR1 MNHEY and CDR2 SMNVEV (reference sequence). The CDR3 is made up of 14 amino acids. The CDR3 region is CVKSRGRPNQPQHF. Here the CDR3 DNA reads TGTGTCAAAAGCAGGGGCAGACCCAATCAGCCCCAGCATTTT.

The chain uses TRBV6-6 and TRBJ2-4; 7 bases agree with TRBD2. Trimming at V came to 5 bases and at J to 0 bases, leaving 4 bases not matched to a gene. Germline values: CDR1 MNHNY, CDR2 SVGAGI (reference sequence). The CDR3 extends over 15 amino acids. The CDR3 DNA sequence: TGTGCCAGCAGTCGAGGCGGGGGAGCCAAAAACATTCAGTACTTC. Translating it yields CASSRGGGAKNIQYF.